This entry features one T cell receptor (beta chain) sequence. Its antigen is undetermined. The sample comes from a study of T cell repertoires in cytomegalovirus infection. Trimming cost V 3 bases and J 0 bases, with 9 bases left between them. CDR3 length: 15 residues. Germline lookup yields CDR1 SGHAT and CDR2 FQNNGV. One entry per CDR3 protein results from TCRdb running MiXCR on the reads. This sample has just over 450,000 distinct CDR3 sequences, with about 42% found just once. The starting material was cultured PBMCs, obtained from culture after CMV antigen stimulation. The chain uses TRBV11-2 and TRBJ2-1; D is unclear. This clonotype was sampled from a human donor in good health (CMV status not recorded). Some clones in this sample may be carry-over from other donors' samples. The DNA of the CDR3 is TGTGCCAGCAGCTTTGGCGCGAGCTCCTACAATGAGCAGTTCTTC. Translated, it gives CASSFGASSYNEQFF.